This entry lists 27 T cell receptor beta chains sequenced from one sample in a study of CD8 T cells in Susac syndrome. After extraction with the RNeasy kit, roughly 0.5 to 1 ug of the RNA was reverse transcribed using random hexamers. TCRdb processed the immunoSEQ multiplex PCR reads anew with MiXCR; each CDR3 protein has one entry. This sample yields approximately 110,000 distinct CDR3 sequences, of which about 95% are seen a single time; 0.096% belongs to the top ten. The sample consisted of CD4+ T cells from PBMCs. The receptors shown here come from a human donor in good health.

The V call is TRBV12-3 or TRBV12-4, the J call TRBJ2-2; the match to TRBD1 covers 8 bases. The CDR3 has 13 residues. V lost 6 bases and J lost 8; bases outside the gene matches: 5. The CDR3, as DNA: TGTGCCAGCAGGACAGGGGTATCGGGGGAGCTGTTTTTT. Its translation is CASRTGVSGELFF.

J is TRBJ1-1 and V is TRBV6-2 or TRBV6-3; possibly TRBD1 for D (6 bases). V gave up 7 bases and J gave up 3 bases, with 18 bases separating them. The CDR3 is 15 residues long. Looked up from germline, CDR1 is MNHEY and CDR2 is SVGEGT. The CDR3 is CASTPHGDRHTEAFF. CDR3 nucleotide sequence: TGTGCCAGCACCCCTCACGGCGACAGGCACACTGAAGCTTTCTTT.

This chain uses TRBV29-1 with TRBJ2-7, with D perhaps being TRBD1 or TRBD2 (6 bases each). Germline V lookup: CDR1 SQVTM, CDR2 ANQGSEA. This CDR3 is built from 12 residues. V lost 7 bases to trimming and J lost 0 bases, with 10 bases between them. CDR3: CSAGDTSYEQYF. The CDR3 DNA follows: TGCAGCGCGGGGGACACCTCCTACGAGCAGTACTTC.

The DNA for the CDR3 is TGTGCCAGCAGGCGGGACAGGGTCACTGAAGCTTTCTTT. The encoded protein is CASRRDRVTEAFF. The rearrangement joins TRBV6-5 to TRBJ1-1; 9 nucleotides line up with TRBD1. The CDR3 spans 13 residues. V shed 6 bases and J 4 bases; nucleotides not matched to a gene: 3. Germline CDR1 and CDR2: MNHEY and SVGAGI.

This chain's CDR3 is CASRQSRGGDTQYF. DNA for the CDR3: TGTGCCAGCAGGCAATCCAGGGGGGGAGATACGCAGTATTTT. The chain combines TRBV7-9 with TRBJ2-3; D is possibly TRBD1 or TRBD2 (7 bases each). This CDR3 spans 14 amino acids. V was clipped by 6 bases and J by 5 bases, with 15 bases between them. The germline V gene has CDR1 SEHNR and CDR2 FQNEAQ (reference sequence).

This clonotype has only one observation. The chain uses TRBV5-4 and TRBJ2-7; weak D call: TRBD2 (5 bases). This CDR3 is built from 12 residues. Trimming stripped 3 bases from V and 12 bases from J, with 16 bases between. The V gene's germline CDR1 is SGHNT and CDR2 YYREEE (reference sequence). The CDR3 bases are TGTGCCAGCAGCTACTCAGGCGGGTCAAGGTACTTC. This sequence encodes CASSYSGGSRYF.

The chain uses TRBV25-1 and TRBJ2-6; 7 nucleotides line up with TRBD1. Germline values: CDR1 MGHDK, CDR2 SYGVNS. V shed 2 bases, J shed 0 bases, and the junction held 1 base outside the gene matches. The CDR3 totals 16 residues. In nucleotides, the CDR3 is TGTGCCAGCAGTGAAGGGACAGACTCTGGGGCCAACGTCCTGACTTTC. It yields the protein CASSEGTDSGANVLTF. The variable domain in full, completed from reference TRBV25-1 and TRBJ2-6, reads EADIYQTPRYLVIGTGKKITLECSQTMGHDKMYWYQQDPGMELHLIHYSYGVNSTEKGDLSSESTVSRIRTEHFPLTLESARPSHTSQYLCASSEGTDSGANVLTFGAGSRLTVL.

The J gene is TRBJ1-2, the V gene TRBV5-1, with D tentatively TRBD1 (6 bases). The CDR3 covers 16 residues. Per germline, CDR1 SGHRS and CDR2 YFSETQ. The ends were cut back, 4 bases at V and 4 bases at J, with 20 bases in the middle. This CDR3 is CASSPQQGMASYGYTF. CDR3 bases: TGCGCCAGCAGCCCCCAACAGGGTATGGCCAGCTATGGCTACACCTTC. Drawing the rest from reference TRBV5-1 and TRBJ1-2, the complete variable domain is KAGVTQTPRYLIKTRGQQVTLSCSPISGHRSVSWYQQTPGQGLQFLFEYFSETQRNKGNFPGRFSGRQFSNSRSEMNVSTLELGDSALYLCASSPQQGMASYGYTFGSGTRLTVV.

The chain combines TRBV5-1 with TRBJ1-5, with D unclear. CDR3 size: 14 residues. V was cut by 7 bases and J by 2 bases, with 13 bases left in between. Germline V CDR1 and CDR2: SGHRS, YFSETQ. The CDR3 sequence is CASARARGNQPQHF. The CDR3 DNA follows: TGCGCCAGCGCTAGGGCCAGAGGCAATCAGCCCCAGCATTTT. The entire variable domain, with the rest obtained from reference TRBV5-1 and TRBJ1-5, is as follows: KAGVTQTPRYLIKTRGQQVTLSCSPISGHRSVSWYQQTPGQGLQFLFEYFSETQRNKGNFPGRFSGRQFSNSRSEMNVSTLELGDSALYLCASARARGNQPQHFGDGTRLSIL.

The rearrangement joins TRBV7-3 to TRBJ2-3; D gene unclear. Trimming took 5 bases from V and 10 from J, leaving 16 bases between them. This CDR3 is built from 13 residues. Germline V CDR1 and CDR2: SGHTA, FQGTGA. The DNA of the CDR3 is TGTGCCAGCAGCCCCGACACGTCCATCGCGCAGTATTTT. Translated, it gives CASSPDTSIAQYF.

V gene TRBV24-1 combines with J gene TRBJ2-2; D call uncertain. There are 13 residues in the CDR3. The V end was cut by 4 bases, the J end by 4 bases, with 6 bases between. Germline CDR1 is KGHDR and CDR2 is SFDVKD. CDR3 protein: CATSEGLTGELFF. The DNA for the CDR3 is TGTGCCACCAGTGAAGGTCTCACCGGGGAGCTGTTTTTT.

V is TRBV7-2 and J is TRBJ2-1, with D perhaps assigned TRBD1 or TRBD2 (6 bases each). This CDR3 comprises 14 residues. V was shortened by 5 bases and J by 9 bases, with 17 bases between the two germline ends. Germline loops: CDR1 SGHTA, CDR2 FQGNSA. The CDR3 loop reads CASSQVGGRTEQFF. The CDR3 DNA sequence: TGTGCCAGCAGCCAAGTAGGGGGGAGAACTGAGCAGTTCTTC.

This clonotype was seen just once. The V call is TRBV6-2 or TRBV6-3, the J call TRBJ2-1, with 12 bases that match TRBD2. CDR3 length: 17 residues. Trimming at V came to 2 bases and at J to 7 bases, leaving 9 bases not matched to a gene. The germline CDR1 and CDR2 sequences are MNHEY and SVGEGT. This CDR3 reads CASSYPSGRVLGNEQFF. Here the CDR3 DNA reads TGTGCCAGCAGTTACCCTAGCGGGAGGGTATTAGGGAATGAGCAGTTCTTC.

The chain joins TRBV7-2 to TRBJ2-3; 14 positions match TRBD2. The CDR3 is made up of 16 amino acids. CDR1 is SGHTA, CDR2 FQGNSA, per germline. Unmatched junction bases numbered 4, after V lost 3 bases and J lost 5 bases. The CDR3 region is CASSFKGLAGEDTQYF. The CDR3 bases are TGTGCCAGCAGCTTTAAGGGACTAGCGGGAGAAGATACGCAGTATTTT.

The rearrangement joins TRBV6-2 or TRBV6-3 to TRBJ1-1, with D unclear. Trimming shortened V by 3 bases and J by 0 bases, and 5 bases separated the two germline ends. This CDR3 spans 13 amino acids. CDR1 is MNHEY, CDR2 SVGEGT, per germline. The CDR3 DNA reads as TGTGCCAGCAGTTATTATATGAACACTGAAGCTTTCTTT. Its protein product is CASSYYMNTEAFF.

The V and J genes are TRBV3-1 and TRBJ2-1; 7 positions match TRBD2. Unmatched junction bases numbered 7, after V lost 1 base and J lost 7 bases. The germline CDR1 and CDR2 sequences are LGHDT and YNNKEL (reference sequence). The CDR3 extends over 15 amino acids. CDR3 nucleotide sequence: TGTGCCAGCAGCCAAGGGAGCGGGGCTAGGAATGAGCAGTTCTTC. Translated: CASSQGSGARNEQFF.

This chain uses TRBV5-4 with TRBJ1-3; D is undetermined. The CDR3 is 15 amino acids. Germline assignment: CDR1 SGHNT and CDR2 YYREEE (reference sequence). V lost 4 bases and J 3 bases, leaving 14 bases between the germline ends. The CDR3 DNA reads as TGTGCCAGCAGCCCGTATTCTTCTTATGGAAACACCATATATTTT. It yields the protein CASSPYSSYGNTIYF.

The V call is TRBV4-1, the J call TRBJ2-2; 7 bases match TRBD1. V dropped 4 bases and J dropped 5; count of bases not matched to a gene: 13. CDR1 and CDR2 from the germline V gene are MGHRA and YSYEKL. This CDR3 spans 17 amino acids. The CDR3 DNA sequence: TGCGCCAGCAGCCCGACAACCGACAGGGCCGGGACCGGGGAGCTGTTTTTT. This sequence encodes CASSPTTDRAGTGELFF.

The rearrangement links TRBV3-1 to TRBJ1-5, with 8 bases identical to TRBD1. This CDR3 contains 15 residues. CDR1 and CDR2 from the germline V gene are LGHDT and YNNKEL (reference sequence). Trimming cost V 4 bases and J 7 bases; bases outside gene matches: 9. In nucleotides, the CDR3 is TGTGCCAGCAGCCCGACGCAGGGGGCGCGGCAGCCCCAGCATTTT. It translates to CASSPTQGARQPQHF.

The gene calls are TRBV2 and TRBJ1-5; D uncertain. CDR1 is SNHLY, CDR2 FYNNEI, per germline. The CDR3 is 14 amino acids. V lost 4 bases, J lost 6 bases, and 13 bases lay in between. CDR3 DNA sequence: TGTGCCAGCAGTGCAGCCCGGGAGGGTCAGCCCCAGCATTTT. This codes for CASSAAREGQPQHF. Combining the CDR3 with reference TRBV2 and TRBJ1-5 gives the whole variable domain EPEVTQTPSHQVTQMGQEVILRCVPISNHLYFYWYRQILGQKVEFLVSFYNNEISEKSEIFDDQFSVERPDGSNFTLKIRSTKLEDSAMYFCASSAAREGQPQHFGDGTRLSIL.

This clonotype was seen more than once but under ten times. The chain has TRBV2 and TRBJ2-7; no firm D call. V was shortened by 4 bases and J by 6 bases, with 10 bases between the two germline ends. The CDR3 covers 12 residues. Germline CDR1 and CDR2: SNHLY and FYNNEI. CDR3 amino acids: CASSVGTLEQYF. CDR3 in DNA: TGTGCCAGCAGTGTCGGAACTCTCGAGCAGTACTTC.

The gene calls are TRBV29-1 and TRBJ2-1; D gene uncertain. This CDR3 spans 11 amino acids. V was cut by 3 bases and J by 13 bases, with 13 bases left in between. Germline loops: CDR1 SQVTM, CDR2 ANQGSEA. This CDR3 is CSVDLQARQFF. DNA for the CDR3: TGCAGCGTTGATCTACAAGCAAGACAGTTCTTC.

This chain uses TRBV7-2 with TRBJ1-1; D might be TRBD1 (5 bases). V was trimmed by 5 bases and J by 5 bases, leaving 12 bases between them. Germline V gene data show CDR1 as SGHTA and CDR2 as FQGNSA. The CDR3 has 13 amino acids. The CDR3 spells CASSPRRGTEAFF. CDR3 sequence (DNA): TGTGCCAGCAGCCCCCGTCGGGGGACTGAAGCTTTCTTT.

This chain uses TRBV15 with TRBJ2-1; TRBD2 matches at 8 bases. In germline, CDR1 is LNHNV, CDR2 YYDKDF (reference sequence). The length of the CDR3 is 14 residues. J lost 7 bases, V lost 5 bases, and 7 bases had no gene match. The CDR3 DNA follows: TGTGCCACCAGCGGAGCGGGGGATAAGAATGAGCAGTTCTTC. Translated, it gives CATSGAGDKNEQFF.

The genes are TRBV20-1 and TRBJ2-1; the D call may be TRBD1 or TRBD2 (5 bases each). V gave up 5 bases and J gave up 2 bases, with 16 bases separating them. CDR1 is DFQATT, CDR2 SNEGSKA, per germline (reference sequence). This CDR3 region has 15 residues. Written as DNA, the CDR3 is TGCAGTGCTCCCCGAAGACAGACTACCTACAATGAGCAGTTCTTC. Its translation: CSAPRRQTTYNEQFF.

The chain uses TRBV2 and TRBJ1-5; D gene uncertain. CDR1 is SNHLY and CDR2 is FYNNEI in the germline V gene. The V end lost 7 bases, the J end lost 4 bases, and 14 bases lay between the germline ends. The CDR3 covers 14 residues. CDR3 bases: TGTGCCAGCAATCCGGACTCCCGAAATCAGCCCCAGCATTTT. Translation gives CASNPDSRNQPQHF.

The V call is TRBV19, the J call TRBJ1-5, with D uncertain. This CDR3 is built from 13 residues. CDR1 is LNHDA, CDR2 SQIVND, per germline (reference sequence). V dropped 6 bases and J dropped 6 bases, with 12 bases sitting between them. CDR3 nucleotide sequence: TGTGCCAGTAGCAGGACGGGCGGTCAGCCCCAGCATTTT. Encoded protein: CASSRTGGQPQHF.